This T cell receptor beta chain was identified in a study of Tregs in tolerant kidney transplant recipients. Study-wide context: Sorting after B cell culture yielded CD25+CD127- and 4-1BB+CD40L- CD4+ cells. Activated donor B cells came from roughly 11-day culture on CD40L 3T3 cells. Sorting used antibodies to exclude donor cells.

To note about this clone: Its antigen is still unknown.

The CDR3 sequence is 17 residues long. Germline values: CDR1 SGHRS, CDR2 YFSETQ. V lost 2 bases and J lost 0, with 15 bases in between. The data were produced by immunoSEQ multiplex PCR, yet TCRdb's version contains in-frame clones alone and is incomplete. The sample records several thousand clones, around 91% being singletons. This sample comprised Tregs from blood cultured with allogeneic cells, obtained before the transplant. The rearrangement joins TRBV5-1 to TRBJ2-1; maybe TRBD1 (5 bases). The clonotype originates from a human patient who received a combined kidney and bone marrow transplant. The CDR3 loop is CASSFKNTGVSYNEQFF. In DNA form, the CDR3 reads TGCGCCAGCAGCTTCAAGAATACAGGCGTCTCCTACAATGAGCAGTTCTTC.